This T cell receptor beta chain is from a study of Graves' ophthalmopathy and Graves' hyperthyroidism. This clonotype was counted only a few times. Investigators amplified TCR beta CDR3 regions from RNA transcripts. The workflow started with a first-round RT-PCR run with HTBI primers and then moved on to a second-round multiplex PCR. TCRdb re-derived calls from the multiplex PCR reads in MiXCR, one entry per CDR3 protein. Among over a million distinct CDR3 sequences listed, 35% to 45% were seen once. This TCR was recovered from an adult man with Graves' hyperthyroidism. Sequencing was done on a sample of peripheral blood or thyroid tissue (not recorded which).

CDR3 amino acids: CASSYEGIRHTGELFF. The DNA of the CDR3 is TGTGCCAGCAGTTACGAGGGGATTAGGCACACCGGGGAGCTGTTTTTT. V usage is TRBV6-6 and J usage is TRBJ2-2; D may correspond to TRBD1 or TRBD2 (5 bases each). CDR3 size: 16 residues. Trimming cost V 2 bases and J 3 bases, with 13 bases left between them. Germline lookup yields CDR1 MNHNY and CDR2 SVGAGI (reference sequence).